The 11 T cell receptor beta chains below all came from one sample that was sequenced in a study of blood T cells in healthy people across ages. Using a J-beta primer mix together with a sample-barcoded 5' primer, a second PCR was run for roughly 6 to 12 cycles. TCRdb re-called the 5' RACE reads with MiXCR, one entry per CDR3 protein. The repertoire holds about 680,000 distinct CDR3 sequences, around half seen once, with roughly 34% in the top ten. The sample consisted of blood. These receptors all stem from a woman in her sixties in good health.

This clonotype was seen a few times. The chain uses TRBV6-2 or TRBV6-3 and TRBJ2-4; TRBD2 aligns across 9 bases. The better agreement between TRBJ2-7 and the DNA end casts doubt on the J call. The V gene's germline CDR1 is MNHEY and CDR2 SVGEGT. The CDR3 extends over 16 amino acids. CDR3 bases: TGTGCCAGCAGTCACCTGTCTAGCGGGATGGGATACGAGCAGTACTTC. This translates into CASSHLSSGMGYEQYF.

The V and J genes are TRBV4-2 and TRBJ1-2; possibly TRBD1 for D (6 bases). The V and J ends lost 4 bases and 8 bases respectively, with 20 bases between them. This CDR3 contains 15 residues. The germline gives CDR1 LGHNA, CDR2 YNFKEQ. The CDR3 DNA reads as TGTGCCAGCAGCCTTAATACGGGACAACTAATAGGCTACACCTTC. It is translated as CASSLNTGQLIGYTF.

The chain combines TRBV7-9 with TRBJ2-3; TRBD2 is a possible D gene (6 bases). V lost 3 bases to trimming and J lost 2 bases, with 12 bases between them. The CDR3 length is 15 residues. Germline V gene data show CDR1 as SEHNR and CDR2 as FQNEAQ (reference sequence). CDR3 DNA: TGTGCCAGCAGCTTGGGGGGTTTTCTCACAGATACGCAGTATTTT. This encodes CASSLGGFLTDTQYF.

This chain links TRBV5-5 with TRBJ1-2, with 12 bases aligning to TRBD1. After removal of 2 bases from V and 4 bases from J, the junction contained 9 bases not matched to a gene. The germline V gene encodes CDR1 SGHKS and CDR2 YYEKEE (reference sequence). This CDR3 comprises 17 residues. The CDR3 bases are TGTGCCAGCAGCTTAGGGACAGGGGGCTCCTCGGGCTATGGCTACACCTTC. Amino acid sequence: CASSLGTGGSSGYGYTF.

This clonotype was detected a few times. The V and J genes are TRBV28 and TRBJ1-5; the match to TRBD1 covers 10 bases. The germline V gene encodes CDR1 MDHEN and CDR2 SYDVKM. The J segment lost 1 base and the V segment lost 2 bases, leaving 8 bases of the junction unmatched. The CDR3 sequence is 18 residues long. The CDR3: CASSLRGTGVGSNQPQHF. The CDR3 bases are TGTGCCAGCAGTTTACGAGGGACAGGGGTGGGGAGCAATCAGCCCCAGCATTTT.

This chain connects TRBV20-1 to TRBJ2-2; either TRBD1 or TRBD2 may supply D (5 bases each). Trimming pared 0 bases from V and 5 bases from J, leaving 19 bases between. The CDR3 has 17 amino acids. CDR1 is DFQATT and CDR2 is SNEGSKA in the germline V gene (reference sequence). CDR3 in amino acids: CSARDGGPGGYTGELFF. CDR3 nucleotides: TGCAGTGCTAGAGATGGGGGTCCGGGCGGGTATACCGGGGAGCTGTTTTTT.

This chain links TRBV7-3 with TRBJ2-7; D is perhaps TRBD2 (8 bases). V lost 5 bases, J lost 5 bases, and 22 bases lay in between. This CDR3 comprises 16 residues. Germline V gene lookup returns CDR1 SGHTA and CDR2 FQGTGA. This chain's CDR3 is CASSPGRREGADEQYF. In DNA, the CDR3 is TGTGCCAGCAGCCCAGGTCGACGGGAGGGGGCCGACGAGCAGTACTTC. Variable domain in full (rest from reference TRBV7-3 and TRBJ2-7): GAGVSQTPSNKVTEKGKYVELRCDPISGHTALYWYRQSLGQGPEFLIYFQGTGAADDSGLPNDRFFAVRPEGSVSTLKIQRTERGDSAVYLCASSPGRREGADEQYFGPGTRLTVT.

This clonotype has a handful of counts. The chain employs TRBV7-2 and TRBJ2-7, with TRBD2 matching 8 bases. The germline gives CDR1 SGHTA, CDR2 FQGNSA. The CDR3 is 15 amino acids. Losses at the gene ends were 2 bases for V and 0 bases for J; bases not matched to a gene: 3. This chain's CDR3 is CASSLYAGGSYEQYF. The DNA of the CDR3 is TGTGCCAGCAGCTTATACGCGGGAGGCTCCTACGAGCAGTACTTC.

The J gene is TRBJ2-1, the V gene TRBV7-9; tentative D call: TRBD1 (5 bases). Germline assignment: CDR1 SEHNR and CDR2 FQNEAQ (reference sequence). The germline V and J ends were trimmed by 3 bases and 5 bases, with 14 bases remaining between them. The CDR3 sequence is 15 residues long. The CDR3 protein is CASSLVKSGNNEQFF. In DNA, the CDR3 is TGTGCCAGCAGCTTGGTTAAGTCAGGGAACAATGAGCAGTTCTTC.

CDR3 amino acids: CASSTVGQASSYNEQFF. The CDR3 nucleotides read TGTGCCAGCAGTACCGTCGGACAAGCGAGCTCCTACAATGAGCAGTTCTTC. The chain couples TRBV28 to TRBJ2-1; a possible D gene is TRBD1 (5 bases). This CDR3 is 17 amino acids long. CDR1 and CDR2 (germline): MDHEN, SYDVKM. Trimming stripped 5 bases from V and 0 bases from J, with 17 bases between. The variable domain in full, completed from reference TRBV28 and TRBJ2-1, reads DVKVTQSSRYLVKRTGEKVFLECVQDMDHENMFWYRQDPGLGLRLIYFSYDVKMKEKGDIPEGYSVSREKKERFSLILESASTNQTSMYLCASSTVGQASSYNEQFFGPGTRLTVL.

The CDR3 protein is CASSPNDGSSTDTQYF. CDR3 DNA sequence: TGTGCCAGCTCACCAAACGATGGATCTAGCACAGATACGCAGTATTTT. The chain is built from TRBV18 and TRBJ2-3, with D unresolved. V was pared by 2 bases and J by 0 bases, with 12 bases between. This CDR3 is 16 amino acids long. Germline V CDR1 and CDR2: KGHSH, LQKENI.